This paragraph reports one T cell receptor beta chain. Its antigen is unidentified. Trimming took off 8 bases at V and 10 bases at J, with 8 bases between the two ends. Germline V CDR1 and CDR2: LNHDA, SQIVND (reference sequence). CDR3 length equals 10 residues. The data were taken from a study of radiation and T cells in renal cell carcinoma. Study-level findings and limits: From baseline, blood top tumor clonotypes peaked at 2 weeks post-radiation.

Time point meaning: blood 2 weeks post-SBRT. The treatment is: 15 Gy SBRT to primary tumor, nephrectomy 4 weeks later. The table came from immunoSEQ multiplex PCR; TCRdb's copy has only in-frame clones and leaves some out. The table lists about 49,000 clones, less than 85% of them singletons. Specimen: blood, collected from a patient whose treatment included radiotherapy and nephrectomy. The V and J genes are TRBV19 and TRBJ1-4; unclear D gene. This clonotype was obtained from a woman between 70 and 85 years old with renal cell carcinoma. As DNA, the CDR3 is TGTGCCAGTGGGCCAGGAAAACTGTTTTTT. Its protein is CASGPGKLFF.